These 30 T cell receptor beta chains share one sample of origin, sequenced in a study of naive and memory T cell subsets. An equimolar mix of two oligonucleotides served as the beta constant-region primer for TRBC1 and TRBC2. TCRdb called the UMI-ligation and nested PCR reads again in MiXCR, with one record for every CDR3 protein. The sample lists 120,000 to 150,000 distinct CDR3 sequences; over 15% were seen once. The material sequenced was naive CD4+ T cells from blood. These receptors were obtained from a human donor in good health.

This chain connects TRBV6-1 to TRBJ1-5; D may be TRBD1 (6 bases). Trimming shortened V by 6 bases and J by 2 bases, and 17 bases separated the two germline ends. CDR1 MNHNS and CDR2 SASEGT come from the germline V gene. The CDR3 consists of 16 residues. The CDR3 bases are TGTGCCAGCAGCCAAGGACAGAGCCTCCGCAATCAGCCCCAGCATTTT. This encodes CASSQGQSLRNQPQHF.

This clonotype was detected a few times. The chain couples TRBV10-3 to TRBJ1-2; D unresolved. The CDR3 has 14 amino acids. The V gene's germline CDR1 is ENHRY and CDR2 SYGVKD. V dropped 2 bases and J dropped 4 bases, with 11 bases sitting between them. The CDR3 loop reads CAISEHPGGYGYTF. The CDR3 nucleotides are TGTGCCATCAGTGAGCACCCGGGCGGCTATGGCTACACCTTC.

V is TRBV7-9 and J is TRBJ1-5; D call uncertain. The CDR3 sequence is 14 residues long. Deletions cut 5 bases from V and 1 base from J, with 9 bases between. Germline CDR1 reads SEHNR; CDR2 reads FQNEAQ (reference sequence). CDR3 loop: CASSHSKSNQPQHF. Written as DNA, the CDR3 is TGTGCCAGCAGCCACTCCAAGAGCAATCAGCCCCAGCATTTT.

The chain employs TRBV7-2 and TRBJ2-5; TRBD1 is a possible D gene (6 bases). The V gene's germline CDR1 is SGHTA and CDR2 FQGNSA. This CDR3 comprises 13 residues. The ends were cut back, 5 bases at V and 1 base at J, with 8 bases in the middle. DNA for the CDR3: TGTGCCAGCAGCCAGGGGCCCCAAGAGACCCAGTACTTC. Translated, it gives CASSQGPQETQYF. Together with reference TRBV7-2 and TRBJ2-5, the CDR3 gives the full variable domain: GAGVSQSPSNKVTEKGKDVELRCDPISGHTALYWYRQSLGQGLEFLIYFQGNSAPDKSGLPSDRFSAERTGGSVSTLTIQRTQQEDSAVYLCASSQGPQETQYFGPGTRLLVL.

The chain combines TRBV20-1 with TRBJ1-5, with D tentatively TRBD1 (5 bases). The CDR3 consists of 13 residues. Germline-derived CDR1 and CDR2 are DFQATT and SNEGSKA (reference sequence). The V and J ends lost 6 bases and 0 bases respectively, with 9 bases between them. CDR3 bases: TGCAGTGCCCAGGGTGATAGCAATCAGCCCCAGCATTTT. The encoded protein is CSAQGDSNQPQHF.

This clonotype was counted between two and nine times. J is TRBJ2-7 and V is TRBV27; perhaps TRBD1 as D (8 bases). The CDR3 sequence is 16 residues long. The germline gives CDR1 MNHEY, CDR2 SMNVEV (reference sequence). Between the trimmed V and J ends, which lost 2 bases and 1 base, there was a span of 15 bases. The chain's CDR3 is CASSLRQGRGSYEQYF. The CDR3 DNA follows: TGTGCCAGCAGTTTACGACAGGGGAGGGGGTCCTACGAGCAGTACTTC.

This clonotype has just a few counts. The rearrangement uses TRBV5-1 and TRBJ2-1, with a possible D match to TRBD2 (7 bases). The CDR3 consists of 16 residues. Trimming took 4 bases from V and 4 from J, leaving 18 bases between them. Per germline, CDR1 SGHRS and CDR2 YFSETQ. This CDR3 reads CASSRGASGLYNEQFF. The CDR3 DNA reads as TGCGCCAGCAGCCGGGGGGCTAGCGGCCTTTACAATGAGCAGTTCTTC.

This clonotype was observed a handful of times. The chain links TRBV11-2 to TRBJ1-2, with D perhaps TRBD1 (5 bases). The germline V gene has CDR1 SGHAT and CDR2 FQNNGV. The V gene lost 0 bases and the J gene lost 4 bases, with 12 bases spanning the gap. CDR3 length: 15 amino acids. CDR3 bases: TGTGCCAGCAGCTTAGAAGAGACAGTTTTCTATGGCTACACCTTC. Encoded protein: CASSLEETVFYGYTF.

This clonotype has only a few counts. This chain joins TRBV7-9 and TRBJ2-1, with 7 bases matching TRBD2. The germline V gene encodes CDR1 SEHNR and CDR2 FQNEAQ (reference sequence). The CDR3 is made up of 17 amino acids. The trim removed 1 base at V and 7 bases at J, leaving 13 bases unmatched. CDR3 nucleotide sequence: TGTGCCAGCAGCTTAGGATTCTTGCGGGAGAGGGTGAATGAGCAGTTCTTC. Its protein is CASSLGFLRERVNEQFF.

The table lists this clonotype with a few counts. V is TRBV21-1 and J is TRBJ2-3; the D call TRBD1 from the table was never checked on the DNA. TRBV21-1 is classified as a pseudogene. The CDR3 consists of 13 residues. Written as DNA, the CDR3 is TGTGCCAGCACAGGGGGTAGCACAGATACGCAGTATTTT. This encodes CASTGGSTDTQYF.

A remark on this clonotype: Given a much more abundant clone one base away, this may be a read error. The rearrangement links TRBV30 to TRBJ2-1; TRBD2 might be the D (6 bases). Germline V gene data show CDR1 as GTSNPN and CDR2 as SVGIG (reference sequence). V was trimmed by 3 bases and J by 6 bases, leaving 15 bases between them. CDR3 length equals 14 residues. The CDR3 coding sequence is TGTGCCTGGAGGGTAGGGCGAGCGGGCAATGAGCAGTTCTTC. Translation gives CAWRVGRAGNEQFF.

The chain employs TRBV10-3 and TRBJ1-1; TRBD1 aligns across 9 bases. After removal of 5 bases from V and 1 base from J, the junction contained 2 bases not matched to a gene. Germline loops: CDR1 ENHRY, CDR2 SYGVKD. CDR3 length equals 14 residues. The DNA for the CDR3 is TGTGCCATCAGTCGGGACAGGGAGAACACTGAAGCTTTCTTT. Its translation is CAISRDRENTEAFF.

The rearrangement uses TRBV13 and TRBJ2-3; D remains ambiguous. Germline V gene data show CDR1 as PRHDT and CDR2 as FYEKMQ (reference sequence). The CDR3 totals 12 residues. V lost 2 bases to trimming and J lost 4 bases, with 4 bases between them. In nucleotides, the CDR3 is TGTGCCAGCAGCTTATTCTCAGATACGCAGTATTTT. It specifies CASSLFSDTQYF. Variable domain in full (rest from reference TRBV13 and TRBJ2-3): AAGVIQSPRHLIKEKRETATLKCYPIPRHDTVYWYQQGPGQDPQFLISFYEKMQSDKGSIPDRFSAQQFSDYHSELNMSSLELGDSALYFCASSLFSDTQYFGPGTRLTVL.

This clonotype was observed a handful of times. The rearrangement joins TRBV7-2 to TRBJ1-5, with D unclear. The CDR3 runs 16 residues. Between the trimmed V and J ends, which lost 1 base and 5 bases, there was a span of 15 bases. Germline CDR1 reads SGHTA; CDR2 reads FQGNSA. DNA of the CDR3: TGTGCCAGCAGCTTAGAGGGCAGGCCGGCCCATCAGCCCCAGCATTTT. Protein product: CASSLEGRPAHQPQHF.

This clonotype has just a few counts. The V gene is TRBV29-1, the J gene TRBJ1-5, with D possibly being TRBD1 (6 bases). In germline, CDR1 is SQVTM, CDR2 ANQGSEA. Trimming removed 6 bases at V and 0 bases at J, with 18 bases between. The CDR3 has 16 residues. CDR3 sequence: CSVAGERRISNQPQHF. DNA of the CDR3: TGCAGCGTGGCAGGGGAGAGGAGGATTAGCAATCAGCCCCAGCATTTT.

V and J are TRBV6-6 and TRBJ2-7, with 11 bases identical to TRBD2. Germline values: CDR1 MNHNY, CDR2 SVGAGI (reference sequence). The junction had 7 bases not matched to a gene; V was cut back by 4 bases and J by 5 bases. The CDR3 length is 15 residues. The CDR3 loop reads CASSSLAGGPDEQYF. The DNA of the CDR3 is TGTGCCAGCAGTTCTTTAGCGGGAGGGCCTGACGAGCAGTACTTC.

This clonotype showed up just a few times. V gene TRBV2 combines with J gene TRBJ2-7; a possible D gene is TRBD1 (5 bases). CDR3 length: 12 amino acids. The germline V and J ends were trimmed by 4 bases and 3 bases, with 7 bases remaining between them. Per the germline V gene, CDR1 is SNHLY and CDR2 is FYNNEI. CDR3 loop: CASSGQNYEQYF. The CDR3 DNA is TGTGCCAGCAGTGGACAGAACTACGAGCAGTACTTC.

This clonotype was counted a few times. This chain joins TRBV5-4 and TRBJ1-1; tentative D call: TRBD1 (5 bases). This CDR3 comprises 12 residues. Between the trimmed V and J ends, which lost 2 bases and 7 bases, there was a span of 9 bases. Germline assignment: CDR1 SGHNT and CDR2 YYREEE (reference sequence). The CDR3 bases are TGTGCCAGCAGCTTTTCGGGACTTGAAGCTTTCTTT. Its protein is CASSFSGLEAFF. Using reference TRBV5-4 and TRBJ1-1 for the parts outside the CDR3, the full variable domain is ETGVTQSPTHLIKTRGQQVTLRCSSQSGHNTVSWYQQALGQGPQFIFQYYREEENGRGNFPPRFSGLQFPNYSSELNVNALELDDSALYLCASSFSGLEAFFGQGTRLTVV.

The chain combines TRBV28 with TRBJ2-7; D may be TRBD2 (5 bases). The CDR3 contains 15 residues. From germline, CDR1 is MDHEN and CDR2 SYDVKM. The ends were cut back, 8 bases at V and 0 bases at J, with 17 bases in the middle. The CDR3 here is CASGFPGTSSYEQYF. CDR3 DNA sequence: TGTGCCAGCGGATTCCCGGGAACGAGCTCCTACGAGCAGTACTTC.

This clonotype was detected only once. The V and J genes are TRBV6-5 and TRBJ1-2; 7 nucleotides agree with TRBD1. The V gene end was trimmed by 4 bases and the J gene end by 8 bases; junction bases not matched to a gene: 13. This CDR3 comprises 15 residues. Looked up from germline, CDR1 is MNHEY and CDR2 is SVGAGI. As DNA, the CDR3 is TGTGCCAGCAGTTCCGCAACGCAGGGGGTAGGGGGCTACACCTTC. Encoded protein: CASSSATQGVGGYTF.

The rearrangement links TRBV6-1 to TRBJ1-4, with D perhaps TRBD1 (5 bases). Germline assignment: CDR1 MNHNS and CDR2 SASEGT. Trimming left V 0 bases short and J 10 bases short, with 12 bases between. This CDR3 spans 14 amino acids. CDR3 nucleotide sequence: TGTGCCAGCAGTGAAGCTGGGGGTGGACGAAAACTGTTTTTT. Its translation: CASSEAGGGRKLFF.

This clonotype was seen more than once but under ten times. The rearrangement links TRBV7-3 to TRBJ2-3, with 10 bases lining up with TRBD2. V was clipped by 10 bases and J by 1 base; unmatched bases: 11. The germline V gene has CDR1 SGHTA and CDR2 FQGTGA. The CDR3 sequence is 16 residues long. CDR3 in amino acids: CATSRTSGGGTDTQYF. In DNA form, the CDR3 reads TGTGCCACCTCCCGGACTAGCGGAGGGGGCACAGATACGCAGTATTTT.

The J gene is TRBJ1-2, the V gene TRBV20-1; TRBD1 is a possible D gene (6 bases). Trimming took off 0 bases at V and 8 bases at J, with 13 bases between the two ends. This CDR3 comprises 13 residues. Germline V gene lookup returns CDR1 DFQATT and CDR2 SNEGSKA (reference sequence). CDR3 bases: TGCAGTGCTAGAGATGCCCCAGGGGTAGGCTACACCTTC. Translated, it gives CSARDAPGVGYTF.

The V gene is TRBV3-1, the J gene TRBJ2-1, with D possibly being TRBD1 or TRBD2 (5 bases each). Germline values: CDR1 LGHDT, CDR2 YNNKEL (reference sequence). This CDR3 spans 14 amino acids. Deletions cut 3 bases from V and 9 bases from J, with 15 bases between. The CDR3 DNA is TGTGCCAGCAGCCAGTCGGGGCGAATTAGTGAGCAGTTCTTC. Translated, it gives CASSQSGRISEQFF.

This clonotype has just a few counts. The J gene is TRBJ1-1, the V gene TRBV7-9; TRBD1 matches 7 bases. Germline loops: CDR1 SEHNR, CDR2 FQNEAQ (reference sequence). J lost 6 bases, V lost 4 bases, and 17 bases had no gene match. The CDR3 is made up of 17 amino acids. CDR3 residues: CASSSPPSSTGMAEAFF. CDR3 nucleotides: TGTGCCAGCAGCTCCCCCCCCTCGTCGACAGGGATGGCTGAAGCTTTCTTT.

This clonotype showed up just a few times. The V call is TRBV4-3, the J call TRBJ1-5, with 7 bases fitting TRBD1. V shed 3 bases, J shed 6 bases, and the junction held 8 bases outside the gene matches. Germline loops: CDR1 LGHNA, CDR2 YSLEER. The CDR3 runs to 15 residues. The CDR3 DNA reads TGCGCCAGCAGCCAGGGGACAGTAGGGGGTCAGCCCCAGCATTTT. It codes for CASSQGTVGGQPQHF.

This clonotype was observed a few times. J is TRBJ2-7 and V is TRBV5-1, with TRBD1 identical over 8 bases. The length of the CDR3 is 19 residues. Germline CDR1 is SGHRS and CDR2 is YFSETQ. The V gene end was trimmed by 1 base and the J gene end by 0 bases; junction bases not matched to a gene: 15. CDR3 in amino acids: CASSLRYRFRTGPSYEQYF. The CDR3 bases are TGCGCCAGCAGCTTGCGGTATCGGTTTCGGACAGGGCCCTCCTACGAGCAGTACTTC.

This clonotype was seen more than once but under ten times. This chain uses TRBV13 with TRBJ2-2; D is unresolved. The CDR3 contains 16 residues. The germline V and J ends were trimmed by 3 bases and 6 bases, with 17 bases remaining between them. Germline assignment: CDR1 PRHDT and CDR2 FYEKMQ (reference sequence). The DNA for the CDR3 is TGTGCCAGCAGCTTGCTAGGAACCTTGGAAGCCGGGGAGCTGTTTTTT. Translated, it gives CASSLLGTLEAGELFF.

This clonotype was observed at least ten times. V and J are TRBV7-2 and TRBJ1-1, with D unresolved. V lost 6 bases and J lost 0, with 2 bases in between. This CDR3 spans 11 amino acids. Per germline, CDR1 SGHTA and CDR2 FQGNSA. CDR3 loop: CASRLNTEAFF. For the CDR3, the DNA is TGTGCCAGCAGGCTGAACACTGAAGCTTTCTTT. The whole variable domain, filled in from reference TRBV7-2 and TRBJ1-1, reads GAGVSQSPSNKVTEKGKDVELRCDPISGHTALYWYRQSLGQGLEFLIYFQGNSAPDKSGLPSDRFSAERTGGSVSTLTIQRTQQEDSAVYLCASRLNTEAFFGQGTRLTVV.

This clonotype was seen a few times. The chain joins TRBV5-5 to TRBJ2-1, with D perhaps TRBD1 or TRBD2 (7 bases each). Looked up from germline, CDR1 is SGHKS and CDR2 is YYEKEE (reference sequence). The length of the CDR3 is 16 residues. Trimming cost V 3 bases and J 2 bases, with 15 bases left between them. The CDR3 coding sequence is TGTGCCAGCAGCTGGGAGACAGGGACTACCTACAATGAGCAGTTCTTC. This translates into CASSWETGTTYNEQFF.